The T cell receptor (beta chain) described here comes from a study of vaccination effects on CD4 cells after COVID-19. General study results and limits: The study found marked clonal contraction of infection- and vaccine-induced clones late after vaccination.

Points on this clone: No antigen is known for it.

CDR1 and CDR2 from the germline V gene are SGDLS and YYNGEE. V was pared by 6 bases and J by 5 bases, with 12 bases of the junction left unmatched. This CDR3 region has 16 residues. The table came from immunoSEQ multiplex PCR; TCRdb's copy has only in-frame clones and leaves some out. Counted here are under 35,000 clones, approximately 71% occurring once; the ten biggest clones make up about 10%. Antigen-specific CD4+ T cells were expanded (with viral peptide pools) by the ViraFEST assay ahead of sequencing. Following culture for around 9 days, CD4+ T cells were isolated. Participants received two doses of either the BNT162b2 or mRNA-1273 vaccine. According to the study, vaccine recipients showed no prior SARS-CoV-2 infection and negative nucleocapsid antibodies. Every well housed two million PBMC, which grew in culture alongside about 10 IU/ml IL-2 and roughly 9.9 ug/ml peptides. Days 3 and 7 were when half the medium was replaced with IL-2 medium.

The sample consisted of CD4+ T cells from PBMCs cultured with HCoV-NL63 spike peptides, taken after COVID-19 vaccination. The sequence was collected from a human donor who received a COVID-19 vaccine. The J gene is TRBJ2-2, the V gene TRBV9; 8 nucleotides match TRBD2. The CDR3 is CASTKGLESWTGELFF. DNA for the CDR3: TGTGCCAGCACCAAGGGACTAGAGTCTTGGACCGGGGAGCTGTTTTTT.